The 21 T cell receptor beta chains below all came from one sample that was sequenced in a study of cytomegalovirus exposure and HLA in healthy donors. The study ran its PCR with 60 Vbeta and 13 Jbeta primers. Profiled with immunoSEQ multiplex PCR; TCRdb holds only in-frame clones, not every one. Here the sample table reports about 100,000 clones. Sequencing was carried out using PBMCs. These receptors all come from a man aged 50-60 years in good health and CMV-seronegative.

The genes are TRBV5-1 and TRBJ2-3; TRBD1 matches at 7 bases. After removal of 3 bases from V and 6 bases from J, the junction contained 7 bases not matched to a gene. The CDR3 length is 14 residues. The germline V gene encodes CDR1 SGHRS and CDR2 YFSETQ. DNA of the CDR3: TGCGCCAGCAGCTCGACAGGGAACAGTGATACGCAGTATTTT. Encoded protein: CASSSTGNSDTQYF.

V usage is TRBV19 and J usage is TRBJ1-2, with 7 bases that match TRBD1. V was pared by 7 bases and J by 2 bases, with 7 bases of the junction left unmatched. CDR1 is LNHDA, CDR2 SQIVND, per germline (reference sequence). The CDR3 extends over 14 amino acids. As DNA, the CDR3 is TGTGCCAGTACCATAGGGACAGCGAACTATGGCTACACCTTC. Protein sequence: CASTIGTANYGYTF.

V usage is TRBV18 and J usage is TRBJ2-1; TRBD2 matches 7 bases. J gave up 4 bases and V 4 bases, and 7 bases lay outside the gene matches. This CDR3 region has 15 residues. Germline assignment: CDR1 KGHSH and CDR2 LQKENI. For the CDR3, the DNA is TGTGCCAGCTCACTTGGACTAGGGAGTTACAATGAGCAGTTCTTC. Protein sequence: CASSLGLGSYNEQFF.

The chain's CDR3 is CAIQGQGGYEQYF. The CDR3 nucleotides are TGTGCCATCCAAGGACAGGGAGGCTACGAGCAGTACTTC. The chain combines TRBV10-3 with TRBJ2-7, with 8 positions matching TRBD1. V was pared by 8 bases and J by 3 bases, with 6 bases of the junction left unmatched. This CDR3 spans 13 amino acids. Germline loops: CDR1 ENHRY, CDR2 SYGVKD.

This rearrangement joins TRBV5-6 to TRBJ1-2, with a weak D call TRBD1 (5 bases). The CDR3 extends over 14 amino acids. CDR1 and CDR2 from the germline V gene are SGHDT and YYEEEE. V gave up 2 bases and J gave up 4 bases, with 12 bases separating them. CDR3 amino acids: CASSFGEGTYGYTF. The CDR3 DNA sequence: TGTGCCAGCAGCTTCGGGGAGGGGACCTATGGCTACACCTTC. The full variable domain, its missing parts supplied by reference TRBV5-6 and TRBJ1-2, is DAGVTQSPTHLIKTRGQQVTLRCSPKSGHDTVSWYQQALGQGPQFIFQYYEEEERQRGNFPDRFSGHQFPNYSSELNVNALLLGDSALYLCASSFGEGTYGYTFGSGTRLTVV.

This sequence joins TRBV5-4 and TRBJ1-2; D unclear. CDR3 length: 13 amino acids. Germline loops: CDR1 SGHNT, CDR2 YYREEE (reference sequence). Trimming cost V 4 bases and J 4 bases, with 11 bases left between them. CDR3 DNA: TGTGCCAGCAGCGCCGCCGGGATCTATGGCTACACCTTC. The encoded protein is CASSAAGIYGYTF.

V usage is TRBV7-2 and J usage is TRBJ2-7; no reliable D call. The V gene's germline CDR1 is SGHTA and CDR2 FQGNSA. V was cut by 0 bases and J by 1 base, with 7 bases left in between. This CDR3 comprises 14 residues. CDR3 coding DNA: TGTGCCAGCAGCTTAGCTGGCAGTTCCTACGAGCAGTACTTC. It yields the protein CASSLAGSSYEQYF.

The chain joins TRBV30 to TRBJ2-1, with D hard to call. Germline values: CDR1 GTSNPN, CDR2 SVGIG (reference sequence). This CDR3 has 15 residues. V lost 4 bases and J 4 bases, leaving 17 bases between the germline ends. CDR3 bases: TGTGCCTGGACTCCGTATGGCTCGGGTTACAATGAGCAGTTCTTC. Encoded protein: CAWTPYGSGYNEQFF.

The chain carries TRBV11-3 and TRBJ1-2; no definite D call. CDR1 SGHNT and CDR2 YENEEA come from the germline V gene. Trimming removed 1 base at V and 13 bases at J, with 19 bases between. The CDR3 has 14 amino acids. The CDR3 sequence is CASSLVPGSPHCTF. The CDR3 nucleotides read TGTGCCAGCAGCTTAGTTCCCGGGTCTCCCCATTGCACCTTC.

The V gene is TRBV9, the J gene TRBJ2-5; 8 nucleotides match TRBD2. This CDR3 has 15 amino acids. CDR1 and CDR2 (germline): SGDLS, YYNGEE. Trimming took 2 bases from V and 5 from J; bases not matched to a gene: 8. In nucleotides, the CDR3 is TGTGCCAGCAGCGTCAGTAGCGGGGCTGAGGAGACCCAGTACTTC. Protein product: CASSVSSGAEETQYF.

In DNA form, the CDR3 reads TGTGCCAGCAAGAGGGGAGGCCCGCCAGATACGCAGTATTTT. Residues: CASKRGGPPDTQYF. The chain recombines TRBV6-1 with TRBJ2-3; D might be TRBD2 (6 bases). V was shortened by 7 bases and J by 4 bases, with 15 bases between the two germline ends. Germline values: CDR1 MNHNS, CDR2 SASEGT. The CDR3 runs to 14 residues.

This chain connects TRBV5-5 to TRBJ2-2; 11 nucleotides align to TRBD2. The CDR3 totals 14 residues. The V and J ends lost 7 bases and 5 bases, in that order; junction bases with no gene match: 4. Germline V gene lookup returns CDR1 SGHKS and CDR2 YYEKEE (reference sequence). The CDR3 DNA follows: TGTGCCAGCGGTACTAGCGGGAGTACCGGGGAGCTGTTTTTT. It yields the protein CASGTSGSTGELFF.

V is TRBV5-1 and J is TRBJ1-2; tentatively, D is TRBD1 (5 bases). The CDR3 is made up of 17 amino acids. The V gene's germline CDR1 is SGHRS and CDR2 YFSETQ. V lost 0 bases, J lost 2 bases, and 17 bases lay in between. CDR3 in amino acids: CASSLESSRAGNYGYTF. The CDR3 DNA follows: TGCGCCAGCAGCTTGGAGAGTTCCAGGGCTGGGAACTATGGCTACACCTTC.

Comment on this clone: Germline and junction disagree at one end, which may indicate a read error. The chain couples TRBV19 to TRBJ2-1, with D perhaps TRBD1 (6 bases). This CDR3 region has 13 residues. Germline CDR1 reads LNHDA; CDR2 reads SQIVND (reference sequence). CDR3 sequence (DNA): TGTGCCAGTAGCCTTCCTAACAGGGCTGGCTGGATCTTC. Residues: CASSLPNRAGWIF. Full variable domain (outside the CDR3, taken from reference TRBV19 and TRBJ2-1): DGGITQSPKYLFRKEGQNVTLSCEQNLNHDAMYWYRQDPGQGLRLIYYSQIVNDFQKGDIAEGYSVSREKKESFPLTVTSAQKNPTAFYLCASSLPNRAGWIFGPGTRLTVL.

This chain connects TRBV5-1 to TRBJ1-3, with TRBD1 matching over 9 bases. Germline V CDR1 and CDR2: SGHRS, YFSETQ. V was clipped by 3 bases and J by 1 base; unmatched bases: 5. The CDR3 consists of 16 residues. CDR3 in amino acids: CASSSGQGFSGNTIYF. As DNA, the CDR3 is TGCGCCAGCAGCTCTGGACAGGGGTTTTCTGGAAACACCATATATTTT.

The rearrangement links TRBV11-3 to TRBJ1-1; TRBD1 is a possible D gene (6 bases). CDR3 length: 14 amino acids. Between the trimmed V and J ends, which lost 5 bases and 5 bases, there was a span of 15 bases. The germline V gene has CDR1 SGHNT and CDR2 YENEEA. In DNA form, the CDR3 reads TGTGCCAGCAGCGCGACAGGCCAGGGGACTGAAGCTTTCTTT. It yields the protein CASSATGQGTEAFF.

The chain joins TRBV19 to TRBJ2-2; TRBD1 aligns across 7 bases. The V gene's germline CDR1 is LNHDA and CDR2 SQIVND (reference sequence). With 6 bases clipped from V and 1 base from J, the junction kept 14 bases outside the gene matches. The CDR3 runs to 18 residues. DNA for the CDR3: TGTGCCAGTAGCCTTATAAGGGGGCTAGGACAGAACACCGGGGAGCTGTTTTTT. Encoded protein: CASSLIRGLGQNTGELFF.

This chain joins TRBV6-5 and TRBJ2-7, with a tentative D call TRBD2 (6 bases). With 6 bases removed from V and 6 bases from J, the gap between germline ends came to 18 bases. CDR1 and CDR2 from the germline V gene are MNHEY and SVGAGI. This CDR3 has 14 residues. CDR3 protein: CASSRRIQGGEQYF. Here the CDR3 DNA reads TGTGCCAGCAGCCGCAGGATCCAGGGAGGCGAGCAGTACTTC.

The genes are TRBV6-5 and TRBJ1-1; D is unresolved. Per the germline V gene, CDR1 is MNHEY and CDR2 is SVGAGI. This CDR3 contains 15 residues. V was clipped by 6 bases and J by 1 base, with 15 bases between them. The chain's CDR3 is CASSYGQFKNTEAFF. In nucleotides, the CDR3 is TGTGCCAGCAGCTACGGGCAGTTCAAGAACACTGAAGCTTTCTTT.

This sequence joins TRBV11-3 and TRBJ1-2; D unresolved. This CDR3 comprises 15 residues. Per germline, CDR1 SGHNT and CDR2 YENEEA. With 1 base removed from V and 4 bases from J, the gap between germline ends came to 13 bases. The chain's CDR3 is CASSLGGPGSYGYTF. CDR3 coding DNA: TGTGCCAGCAGCTTAGGAGGGCCGGGGTCCTATGGCTACACCTTC.

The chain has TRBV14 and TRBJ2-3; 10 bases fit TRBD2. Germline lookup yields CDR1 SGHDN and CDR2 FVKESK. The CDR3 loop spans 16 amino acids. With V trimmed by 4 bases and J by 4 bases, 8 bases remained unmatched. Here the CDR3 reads CASSRRAGGPADTQYF. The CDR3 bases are TGTGCCAGCAGCCGTCGAGCGGGGGGGCCCGCAGATACGCAGTATTTT.